The 6 T cell receptor beta chains presented below share a single source sample, sequenced in a study of human T cells and chemical hapten exposure. Time point noted: patch test 1, 2 weeks after DPC sensitization. As for treatment: therapeutic diphenylcyclopropenone sensitization with weekly scalp DPC. TCRdb re-called the RACE reads through MiXCR, storing one row per CDR3 protein. The table records 90,000 to 120,000 distinct CDR3 sequences, about 10% of them present only once. Sequencing used whole blood, obtained in connection with sensitization to the hapten diphenylcyclopropenone (DPC). These receptors all stem from a woman in her 40s with alopecia areata. Some clones in this sample may be carry-over from other donors' samples.

The rearrangement uses TRBV7-9 and TRBJ2-1, with 8 bases matching TRBD2. The CDR3 sequence is 15 residues long. Unmatched junction bases numbered 0, after V lost 0 bases and J lost 2 bases. Germline loops: CDR1 SEHNR, CDR2 FQNEAQ (reference sequence). As DNA, the CDR3 is TGTGCCAGCAGCTTAGCTAGCGGGGCCTACAATGAGCAGTTCTTC. Translating it yields CASSLASGAYNEQFF.

This clonotype has ten or more counts. The chain is built from TRBV2 and TRBJ2-3, with TRBD2 matching over 8 bases. CDR1 is SNHLY and CDR2 is FYNNEI in the germline V gene. The CDR3 has 13 residues. V was clipped by 7 bases and J by 2 bases; unmatched bases: 2. In DNA, the CDR3 is TGTGCCAGCACGGGGGGGGACACAGATACGCAGTATTTT. It yields the protein CASTGGDTDTQYF.

A few counts support this clonotype. The gene calls are TRBV7-2 and TRBJ2-7; D uncertain. The CDR3 has 15 residues. Germline V gene sequence: CDR1 SGHTA, CDR2 FQGNSA. V dropped 5 bases and J dropped 3 bases, with 17 bases sitting between them. The CDR3 DNA follows: TGTGCCAGCAGCCCGCGGCAGGTTGGATACTACGAGCAGTACTTC. It codes for CASSPRQVGYYEQYF.

This clonotype appeared many times. The gene calls are TRBV12-3 or TRBV12-4 and TRBJ1-5; D not certain. The ends were cut back, 1 base at V and 6 bases at J, with 4 bases in the middle. The CDR3 length is 12 residues. CDR3 in DNA: TGTGCCAGCAGTTTAGATCGTCAGCCCCAGCATTTT. Translated, it gives CASSLDRQPQHF.

This clonotype showed up many times. This rearrangement joins TRBV11-2 to TRBJ2-2; 9 bases match TRBD2. This CDR3 has 15 residues. Germline V lookup: CDR1 SGHAT, CDR2 FQNNGV. The trim removed 6 bases at V and 5 bases at J, leaving 7 bases unmatched. CDR3 residues: CASRGLAGRTGELFF. The CDR3 DNA is TGTGCCAGCAGAGGGCTAGCGGGACGAACCGGGGAGCTGTTTTTT.

This clonotype was counted only a few times. This chain uses TRBV25-1 with TRBJ2-7; D might be TRBD1 or TRBD2, each matching 5 bases. V lost 4 bases and J 7 bases, leaving 17 bases between the germline ends. The CDR3 loop spans 14 amino acids. Germline CDR1 MGHDK, CDR2 SYGVNS. The CDR3: CASSVAGAAWEQYF. Written as DNA, the CDR3 is TGTGCCAGCAGTGTGGCCGGGGCCGCTTGGGAGCAGTACTTC.